The 27 T cell receptor beta chains in this list originate from one sample, sequenced in a study of T-cell reconstitution after alpha-beta-depleted transplantation in children. The authors prepared the TCRbeta library with unique molecular identifiers. MiXCR, applied by TCRdb to the PCR reads, yields one record per CDR3 protein. This table has fewer than 500,000 distinct CDR3 sequences, about 40% appearing once. Sequencing used PBMCs, obtained before TCRalphabeta/CD19-depleted stem cell transplant. Every receptor here comes from a girl aged 2 to 10 with aplastic anemia, due to receive a stem cell transplant.

The rearrangement uses TRBV27 and TRBJ2-3; 9 bases are a match to TRBD1. Germline loops: CDR1 MNHEY, CDR2 SMNVEV (reference sequence). The CDR3 runs to 13 residues. V was pared by 5 bases and J by 6 bases, with 3 bases of the junction left unmatched. This chain's CDR3 is CASSTGGMDTQYF. For the CDR3, the DNA is TGTGCCAGCAGTACAGGGGGCATGGATACGCAGTATTTT.

The CDR3 nucleotides read TGTGCCAGCAGTTTCTGGCGGGAGGTAGAGACCCAGTACTTC. Translating gives CASSFWREVETQYF. The rearrangement uses TRBV28 and TRBJ2-5, with TRBD2 identical over 8 bases. J gave up 4 bases and V 3 bases, and 4 bases lay outside the gene matches. This CDR3 has 14 residues. Germline loops: CDR1 MDHEN, CDR2 SYDVKM.

The V gene is TRBV2, the J gene TRBJ2-7; tentative D call: TRBD2 (6 bases). Germline CDR1 SNHLY, CDR2 FYNNEI. Trimming stripped 6 bases from V and 1 base from J, with 10 bases between. This CDR3 region has 13 residues. The CDR3 bases are TGTGCCAGCAGATTAGCGGAATCCTACGAGCAGTACTTC. Translated, it gives CASRLAESYEQYF.

This clonotype appeared a few times. The chain combines TRBV6-1 with TRBJ2-1; 10 nucleotides align to TRBD1. This CDR3 is 14 amino acids long. Trimming at V came to 7 bases and at J to 6 bases, leaving 6 bases not matched to a gene. The V gene's germline CDR1 is MNHNS and CDR2 SASEGT. This CDR3 is CASTPGQGLNEQFF. The CDR3 DNA reads TGTGCCAGCACCCCGGGACAGGGGCTCAATGAGCAGTTCTTC.

This clonotype has a single count. This chain uses TRBV20-1 with TRBJ2-1; D remains ambiguous. Trimming pared 3 bases from V and 5 bases from J, leaving 14 bases between. The CDR3 covers 14 residues. In germline, CDR1 is DFQATT, CDR2 SNEGSKA (reference sequence). This CDR3 is CSARSPVRDNEQFF. DNA for the CDR3: TGCAGTGCTAGGTCCCCTGTAAGAGACAATGAGCAGTTCTTC.

This clonotype was observed a handful of times. As DNA, the CDR3 is TGTGCCAGCAGATGGGGGCTCGCCTACGAGCAGTACTTC. Translation: CASRWGLAYEQYF. The V call is TRBV12-3 or TRBV12-4, the J call TRBJ2-7; TRBD1 is a possible D gene (6 bases). This CDR3 is 13 amino acids long. Trimming cost V 6 bases and J 2 bases, with 11 bases left between them.

The gene calls are TRBV5-1 and TRBJ2-1; D possibly corresponds to TRBD2 (6 bases). CDR3 length equals 15 residues. V gave up 0 bases and J gave up 7 bases, with 14 bases separating them. Germline CDR1 reads SGHRS; CDR2 reads YFSETQ. CDR3 amino acids: CASSLAPIAENEQFF. The CDR3 DNA reads as TGCGCCAGCAGCTTGGCCCCGATAGCGGAAAATGAGCAGTTCTTC.

V and J are TRBV5-1 and TRBJ2-5, with D perhaps TRBD1 or TRBD2 (5 bases each). The CDR3 spans 16 residues. The germline V gene encodes CDR1 SGHRS and CDR2 YFSETQ. Trimming took 1 base from V and 0 from J, leaving 13 bases between them. The chain's CDR3 is CASSLNGGNYQETQYF. CDR3 bases: TGCGCCAGCAGCTTGAATGGGGGAAATTACCAAGAGACCCAGTACTTC. The complete variable domain, with remaining parts taken from reference TRBV5-1 and TRBJ2-5, reads KAGVTQTPRYLIKTRGQQVTLSCSPISGHRSVSWYQQTPGQGLQFLFEYFSETQRNKGNFPGRFSGRQFSNSRSEMNVSTLELGDSALYLCASSLNGGNYQETQYFGPGTRLLVL.

The chain employs TRBV6-5 and TRBJ1-1; D is unresolved. Germline-derived CDR1 and CDR2 are MNHEY and SVGAGI. Deletions cut 2 bases from V and 4 bases from J, with 11 bases between. The CDR3 loop spans 14 amino acids. The CDR3 is CASSYDGRVTEAFF. The CDR3 DNA reads TGTGCCAGCAGTTACGACGGGAGGGTCACTGAAGCTTTCTTT.

This clonotype was counted at least ten times. The chain has TRBV12-3 or TRBV12-4 and TRBJ2-3, with unresolved D. The V end was cut by 6 bases, the J end by 3 bases, with 4 bases between. The length of the CDR3 is 11 residues. For the CDR3, the DNA is TGTGCCAGCAGGAGGACAGATACGCAGTATTTT. It translates to CASRRTDTQYF.

The chain uses TRBV20-1 and TRBJ2-6, with 9 bases that match TRBD1. The CDR3 has 16 amino acids. Germline assignment: CDR1 DFQATT and CDR2 SNEGSKA (reference sequence). V shed 5 bases and J 2 bases; nucleotides not matched to a gene: 7. CDR3 residues: CSAHGQGIPGANVLTF. The CDR3, as DNA: TGCAGTGCTCATGGACAGGGGATTCCTGGGGCCAACGTCCTGACTTTC.

This clonotype was recorded a few times. V and J are TRBV20-1 and TRBJ2-7; 12 bases match TRBD2. CDR1 and CDR2 (germline): DFQATT, SNEGSKA (reference sequence). The trim removed 5 bases at V and 4 bases at J, leaving 6 bases unmatched. The CDR3 consists of 14 residues. The CDR3 DNA follows: TGCAGTGCTTCGCTAGCGGGGGGGCGGTACGAGCAGTACTTC. It yields the protein CSASLAGGRYEQYF.

This rearrangement joins TRBV6-5 to TRBJ1-5; no clear D gene. Trimming cost V 2 bases and J 0 bases, with 5 bases left between them. The germline V gene encodes CDR1 MNHEY and CDR2 SVGAGI. The CDR3 runs to 14 residues. The CDR3 region has the DNA TGTGCCAGCAGTTACACAGATAGCAATCAGCCCCAGCATTTT. It yields the protein CASSYTDSNQPQHF.

This clonotype was observed many times. This chain links TRBV30 with TRBJ2-1; 10 nucleotides match TRBD2. Germline V CDR1 and CDR2: GTSNPN, SVGIG (reference sequence). This CDR3 has 14 amino acids. The V and J ends lost 1 base and 15 bases, in that order; junction bases with no gene match: 12. CDR3 amino acids: CAWSGVGLAGVSFF. The CDR3 region has the DNA TGTGCCTGGAGTGGAGTGGGTCTAGCGGGAGTTTCGTTCTTC.

In this sample, this clonotype turned up many times. This rearrangement joins TRBV2 to TRBJ1-5; possibly TRBD1 for D (5 bases). With 6 bases removed from V and 7 bases from J, the gap between germline ends came to 16 bases. This CDR3 contains 14 residues. From germline, CDR1 is SNHLY and CDR2 FYNNEI. The CDR3 sequence is CASRPDRLEQPQHF. For the CDR3, the DNA is TGTGCCAGCAGACCCGACAGATTAGAGCAGCCCCAGCATTTT.

The chain links TRBV5-1 to TRBJ2-7; 8 nucleotides line up with TRBD2. From germline, CDR1 is SGHRS and CDR2 YFSETQ. V was pared by 3 bases and J by 3 bases, with 11 bases of the junction left unmatched. The CDR3 covers 16 residues. The CDR3: CASSSRVSGGDYEQYF. In DNA, the CDR3 is TGCGCCAGCAGCTCGAGGGTCAGCGGGGGTGACTACGAGCAGTACTTC.

The gene calls are TRBV18 and TRBJ1-6; 7 nucleotides match TRBD1. The trim removed 4 bases at V and 7 bases at J, leaving 4 bases unmatched. CDR1 KGHSH and CDR2 LQKENI come from the germline V gene. The CDR3 loop spans 14 amino acids. The CDR3 DNA reads as TGTGCCAGCTCACTACAGGGACAGAATTCACCCCTCCACTTT. The encoded protein is CASSLQGQNSPLHF.

This clonotype was seen at least ten times. The gene calls are TRBV6-1 and TRBJ2-3; 12 bases line up with TRBD2. After removal of 5 bases from V and 5 bases from J, the junction contained 5 bases not matched to a gene. Germline-derived CDR1 and CDR2 are MNHNS and SASEGT. This CDR3 region has 15 residues. The CDR3 region is CASSLAGGRRDTQYF. The CDR3 region has the DNA TGTGCCAGCAGTCTAGCGGGAGGGAGGAGAGATACGCAGTATTTT.

V gene TRBV5-1 combines with J gene TRBJ2-1; 10 positions match TRBD1. The CDR3 is 15 amino acids. The J segment lost 9 bases and the V segment lost 0 bases, leaving 6 bases of the junction unmatched. In germline, CDR1 is SGHRS, CDR2 YFSETQ. The chain's CDR3 is CASSLDGTGVGEQFF. CDR3 in DNA: TGCGCCAGCAGCTTGGATGGGACAGGGGTGGGTGAGCAGTTCTTC.

CDR3 coding DNA: TGTGCCAGCAGTGACACCTCTGGAAACACCATATATTTT. It codes for CASSDTSGNTIYF. The rearrangement links TRBV6-1 to TRBJ1-3, with no clear D. Germline V gene sequence: CDR1 MNHNS, CDR2 SASEGT. The CDR3 spans 13 residues. V shed 3 bases and J shed 0 bases, with 3 bases lying between them.

The chain couples TRBV7-9 to TRBJ2-5; 7 bases are a match to TRBD1. The CDR3 contains 15 residues. V shed 5 bases, J shed 2 bases, and the junction held 8 bases outside the gene matches. Looked up from germline, CDR1 is SEHNR and CDR2 is FQNEAQ (reference sequence). CDR3 nucleotide sequence: TGTGCCAGCAGCGAACGGACAGGAACACAAGAGACCCAGTACTTC. It specifies CASSERTGTQETQYF.

The table lists this clonotype with a count of one. The gene calls are TRBV6-1 and TRBJ2-2, with 8 bases that match TRBD2. The CDR3 covers 13 residues. CDR1 is MNHNS and CDR2 is SASEGT in the germline V gene. Trimming cost V 8 bases and J 3 bases; bases outside gene matches: 2. Here the CDR3 reads CASSREDTGELFF. The CDR3 DNA reads TGTGCCAGCTCGCGGGAGGACACCGGGGAGCTGTTTTTT.

The genes are TRBV10-1 and TRBJ1-5; D might be TRBD1 (5 bases). The V end lost 5 bases, the J end lost 0 bases, and 20 bases lay between the germline ends. The CDR3 runs to 18 residues. The germline V gene encodes CDR1 WNHNN and CDR2 SYGVQD (reference sequence). CDR3 nucleotide sequence: TGCGCCAGCAGTTCGCGCCCCCGGGGCCGATATAGCAATCAGCCCCAGCATTTT. Amino acid sequence: CASSSRPRGRYSNQPQHF.

The chain employs TRBV6-6 and TRBJ1-5, with D maybe TRBD1 (6 bases). CDR1 and CDR2 (germline): MNHNY, SVGAGI (reference sequence). CDR3 length: 13 amino acids. V dropped 7 bases and J dropped 4 bases, with 11 bases sitting between them. The CDR3 nucleotides are TGTGCCAGCACCCGAGGGGGAAATCAGCCCCAGCATTTT. It is translated as CASTRGGNQPQHF.

This clonotype was seen many times. The chain joins TRBV12-3 or TRBV12-4 to TRBJ1-4; 8 nucleotides agree with TRBD1. The CDR3 consists of 13 residues. V lost 3 bases and J lost 10; bases outside the gene matches: 4. CDR3 residues: CASSFAGGGKLFF. CDR3 DNA: TGTGCCAGCAGTTTCGCAGGGGGCGGAAAACTGTTTTTT.

This clonotype was counted a few times. V gene TRBV20-1 combines with J gene TRBJ2-1; 7 bases match TRBD2. Germline CDR1 is DFQATT and CDR2 is SNEGSKA (reference sequence). There are 15 residues in the CDR3. J gave up 1 base and V 0 bases, and 3 bases lay outside the gene matches. This CDR3 is CSARDPGRSYNEQFF. The DNA of the CDR3 is TGCAGTGCTAGAGATCCCGGGAGGTCCTACAATGAGCAGTTCTTC.

The chain is built from TRBV29-1 and TRBJ2-7; unclear D gene. Per the germline V gene, CDR1 is SQVTM and CDR2 is ANQGSEA. V was pared by 5 bases and J by 1 base, with 6 bases between. The CDR3 is 11 residues long. The CDR3 loop reads CSVQESYEQYF. In DNA, the CDR3 is TGCAGCGTTCAGGAGTCCTACGAGCAGTACTTC.